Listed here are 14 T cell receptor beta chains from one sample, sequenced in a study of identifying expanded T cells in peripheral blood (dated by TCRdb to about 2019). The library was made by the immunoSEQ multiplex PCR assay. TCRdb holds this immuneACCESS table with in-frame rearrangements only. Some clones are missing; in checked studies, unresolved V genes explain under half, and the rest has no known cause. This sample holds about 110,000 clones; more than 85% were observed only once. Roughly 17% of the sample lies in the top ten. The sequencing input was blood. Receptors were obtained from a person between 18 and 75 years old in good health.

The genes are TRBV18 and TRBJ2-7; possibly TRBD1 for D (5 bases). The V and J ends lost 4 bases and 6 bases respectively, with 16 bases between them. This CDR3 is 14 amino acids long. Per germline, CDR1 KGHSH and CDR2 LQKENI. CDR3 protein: CASSLNYQGGEQYF. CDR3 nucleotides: TGTGCCAGCTCACTCAACTACCAGGGCGGCGAGCAGTACTTC.

The CDR3 loop reads CASSPGQGGTGELFF. The CDR3 nucleotides are TGTGCCAGCAGCCCCGGACAGGGGGGGACCGGGGAGCTGTTTTTT. This chain connects TRBV11-3 to TRBJ2-2, with 10 bases that match TRBD1. CDR3 length: 15 amino acids. Trimming removed 5 bases from V and 5 bases from J; junction bases left unmatched: 5. CDR1 and CDR2 (germline): SGHNT, YENEEA.

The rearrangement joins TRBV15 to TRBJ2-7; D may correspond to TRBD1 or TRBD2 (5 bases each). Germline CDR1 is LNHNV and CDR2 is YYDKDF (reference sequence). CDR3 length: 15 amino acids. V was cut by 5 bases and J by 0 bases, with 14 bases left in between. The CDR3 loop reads CATSDRDGTSYEQYF. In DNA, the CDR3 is TGTGCCACCAGCGACCGGGACGGTACCTCCTACGAGCAGTACTTC.

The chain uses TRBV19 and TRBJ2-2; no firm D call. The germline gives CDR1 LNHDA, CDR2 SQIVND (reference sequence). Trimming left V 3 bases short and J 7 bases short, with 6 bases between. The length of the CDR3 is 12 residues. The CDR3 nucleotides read TGTGCCAGTAGTATTTTTCTCGGGGAGCTGTTTTTT. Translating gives CASSIFLGELFF.

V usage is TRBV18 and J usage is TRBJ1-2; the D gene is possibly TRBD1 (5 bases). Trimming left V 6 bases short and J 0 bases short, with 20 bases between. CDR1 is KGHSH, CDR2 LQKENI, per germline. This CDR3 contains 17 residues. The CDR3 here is CASSASPAGTTNYGYTF. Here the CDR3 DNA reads TGTGCCAGCTCTGCTTCACCCGCAGGGACGACTAACTATGGCTACACCTTC.

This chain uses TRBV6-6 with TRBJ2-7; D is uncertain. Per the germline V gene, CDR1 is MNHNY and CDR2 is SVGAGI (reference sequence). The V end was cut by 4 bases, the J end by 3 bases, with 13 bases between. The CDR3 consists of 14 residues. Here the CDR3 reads CASSLGLGFYEQYF. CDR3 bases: TGTGCCAGCAGTTTGGGCCTCGGCTTCTACGAGCAGTACTTC.

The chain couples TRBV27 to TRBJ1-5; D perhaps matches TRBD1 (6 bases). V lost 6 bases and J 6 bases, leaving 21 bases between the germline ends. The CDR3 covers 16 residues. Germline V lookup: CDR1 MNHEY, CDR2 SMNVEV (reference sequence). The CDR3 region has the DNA TGTGCCAGCAGCAAGGGGTGGGGGGGCTCGGGTCAGCCCCAGCATTTT. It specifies CASSKGWGGSGQPQHF.

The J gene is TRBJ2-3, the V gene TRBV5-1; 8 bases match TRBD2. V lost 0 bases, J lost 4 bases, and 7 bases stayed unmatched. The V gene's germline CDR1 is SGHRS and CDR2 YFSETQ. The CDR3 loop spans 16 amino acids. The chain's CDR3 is CASSLGSGVAPDTQYF. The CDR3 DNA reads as TGCGCCAGCAGCTTGGGTAGCGGGGTAGCTCCAGATACGCAGTATTTT.

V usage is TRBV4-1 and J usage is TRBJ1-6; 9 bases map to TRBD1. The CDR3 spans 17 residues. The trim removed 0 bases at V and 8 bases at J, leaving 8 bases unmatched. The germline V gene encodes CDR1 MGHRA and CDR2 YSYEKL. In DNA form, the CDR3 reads TGCGCCAGCAGCCAAGATGGGTCAGGACAGGGGTATTCACCCCTCCACTTT. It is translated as CASSQDGSGQGYSPLHF.

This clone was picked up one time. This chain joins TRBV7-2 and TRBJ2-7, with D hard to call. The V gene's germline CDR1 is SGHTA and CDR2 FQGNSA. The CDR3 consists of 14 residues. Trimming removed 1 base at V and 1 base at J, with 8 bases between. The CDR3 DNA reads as TGTGCCAGCAGCTTAGGGGGTACATCCTACGAGCAGTACTTC. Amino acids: CASSLGGTSYEQYF. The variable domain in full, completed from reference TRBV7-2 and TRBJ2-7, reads GAGVSQSPSNKVTEKGKDVELRCDPISGHTALYWYRQSLGQGLEFLIYFQGNSAPDKSGLPSDRFSAERTGGSVSTLTIQRTQQEDSAVYLCASSLGGTSYEQYFGPGTRLTVT.

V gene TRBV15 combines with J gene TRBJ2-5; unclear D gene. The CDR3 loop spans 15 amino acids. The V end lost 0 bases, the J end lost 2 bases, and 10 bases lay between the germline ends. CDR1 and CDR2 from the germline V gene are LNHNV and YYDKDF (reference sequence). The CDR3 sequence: CATSRDQAEQETQYF. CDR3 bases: TGTGCCACCAGCAGAGATCAGGCAGAGCAAGAGACCCAGTACTTC.

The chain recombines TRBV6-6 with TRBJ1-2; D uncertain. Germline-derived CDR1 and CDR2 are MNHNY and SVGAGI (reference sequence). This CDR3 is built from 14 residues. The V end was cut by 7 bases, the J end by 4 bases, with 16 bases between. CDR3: CASIGNPFPYGYTF. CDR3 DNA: TGTGCCAGCATAGGCAACCCCTTCCCCTATGGCTACACCTTC.

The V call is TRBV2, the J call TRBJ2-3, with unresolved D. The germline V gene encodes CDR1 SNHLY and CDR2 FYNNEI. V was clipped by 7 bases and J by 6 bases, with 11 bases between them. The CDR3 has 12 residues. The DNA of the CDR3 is TGTGCCAGCATCGAACGTTGGGATACGCAGTATTTT. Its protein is CASIERWDTQYF.

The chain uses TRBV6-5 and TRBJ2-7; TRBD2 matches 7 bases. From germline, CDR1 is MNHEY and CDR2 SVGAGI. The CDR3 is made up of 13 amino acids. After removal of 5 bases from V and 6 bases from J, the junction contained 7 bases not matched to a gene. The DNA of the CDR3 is TGTGCCAGCAGTGGACGGACTAGTCGCGAGCAGTACTTC. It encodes CASSGRTSREQYF.